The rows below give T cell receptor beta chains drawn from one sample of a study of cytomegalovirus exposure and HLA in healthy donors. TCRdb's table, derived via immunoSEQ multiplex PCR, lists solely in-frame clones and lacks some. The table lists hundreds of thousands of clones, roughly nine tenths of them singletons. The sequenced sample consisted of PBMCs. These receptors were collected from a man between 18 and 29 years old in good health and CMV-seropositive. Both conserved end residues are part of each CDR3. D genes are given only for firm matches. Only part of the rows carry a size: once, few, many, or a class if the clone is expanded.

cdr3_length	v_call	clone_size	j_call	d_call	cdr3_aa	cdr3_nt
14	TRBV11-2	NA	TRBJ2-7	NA	CASSHPLSSYEQYF	TGTGCCAGCAGCCACCCATTAAGCTCCTACGAGCAGTACTTC
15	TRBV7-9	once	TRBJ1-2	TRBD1	CASNPSGTVQSGYTF	TGTGCCAGCAACCCGTCCGGGACAGTCCAGAGTGGCTACACCTTC
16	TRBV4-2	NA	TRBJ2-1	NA	CASSLSRELSYNEQFF	TGTGCCAGCAGCCTCTCTAGGGAATTATCCTACAATGAGCAGTTCTTC
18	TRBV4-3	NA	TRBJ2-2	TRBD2	CASSQRTSGNGIAGELFF	TGCGCCAGCAGCCAGAGGACTAGCGGGAACGGGATTGCCGGGGAGCTGTTTTTT
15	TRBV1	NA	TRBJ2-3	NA	CTSSPGTPPPDTQYF	TGCACCAGCAGCCCAGGGACCCCTCCCCCAGATACGCAGTATTTT
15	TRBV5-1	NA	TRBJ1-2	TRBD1	CASSLGTGGDYGYTF	TGCGCCAGCAGCCTCGGGACAGGGGGCGACTATGGCTACACCTTC
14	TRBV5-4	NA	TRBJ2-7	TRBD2	CASSLWRGVGEQYF	TGTGCCAGCAGCTTGTGGCGGGGGGTAGGGGAGCAGTACTTC
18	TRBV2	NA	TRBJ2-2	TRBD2	CASSEGLAVWANTGELFF	TGTGCCAGCAGTGAAGGGCTAGCGGTCTGGGCGAACACCGGGGAGCTGTTTTTT
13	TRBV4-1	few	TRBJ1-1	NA	CASSPTSGTEAFF	TGCGCCAGCAGCCCCACCAGCGGGACTGAAGCTTTCTTT
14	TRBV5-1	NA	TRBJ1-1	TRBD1	CASSLEGAGTEAFF	TGCGCCAGCAGCTTGGAGGGGGCGGGCACTGAAGCTTTCTTT
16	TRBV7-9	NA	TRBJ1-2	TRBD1	CASSRQPGQLFYGYTF	TGTGCCAGCAGCCGCCAACCGGGACAGCTTTTCTATGGCTACACCTTC
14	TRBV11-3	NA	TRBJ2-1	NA	CASSPPGPTNEQFF	TGTGCCAGCAGCCCCCCGGGACCGACGAATGAGCAGTTCTTC
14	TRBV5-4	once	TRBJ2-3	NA	CASSLGLNTDTQYF	TGTGCCAGCAGCTTGGGACTTAACACAGATACGCAGTATTTT
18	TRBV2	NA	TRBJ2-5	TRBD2	CASSAPSSGRAWDETQYF	TGTGCCAGCAGTGCCCCCTCTAGCGGGAGGGCCTGGGACGAGACCCAGTACTTC
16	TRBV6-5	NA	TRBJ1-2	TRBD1	CASSSDRGNPLYGYTF	TGTGCCAGCAGTTCGGACAGGGGCAACCCATTATATGGCTACACCTTC
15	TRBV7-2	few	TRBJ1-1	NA	CASSWPGRGNTEAFF	TGTGCCAGCAGCTGGCCAGGACGGGGGAACACTGAAGCTTTCTTT
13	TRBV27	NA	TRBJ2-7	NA	CASSSTPSNEQYF	TGTGCCAGCAGTTCGACTCCCTCCAACGAGCAGTACTTC
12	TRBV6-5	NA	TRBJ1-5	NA	CASSGGDQPQHF	TGTGCCAGCAGTGGGGGGGATCAGCCCCAGCATTTT
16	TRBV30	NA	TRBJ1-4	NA	CAWKPPPGQLNEKLFF	TGTGCCTGGAAACCTCCGCCAGGACAGTTAAATGAAAAACTGTTTTTT
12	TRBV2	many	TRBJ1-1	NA	CASSGYRAEAFF	TGTGCCAGCAGTGGATACAGGGCTGAAGCTTTCTTT
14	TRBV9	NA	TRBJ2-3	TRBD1	CASSRDREQDTQYF	TGTGCCAGCAGCCGGGACAGGGAACAAGATACGCAGTATTTT
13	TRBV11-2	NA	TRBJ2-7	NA	CASSLELAYEQYF	TGTGCCAGCAGCTTAGAACTAGCCTACGAGCAGTACTTC
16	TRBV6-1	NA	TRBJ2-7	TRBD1	CASSEWGQGTLYEQYF	TGTGCCAGCAGTGAATGGGGACAGGGTACCCTCTACGAGCAGTACTTC
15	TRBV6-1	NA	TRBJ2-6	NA	CASGQEASGANVLTF	TGTGCCAGCGGTCAGGAGGCATCTGGGGCCAACGTCCTGACTTTC
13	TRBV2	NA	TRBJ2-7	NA	CASSEGELSRQYF	TGTGCCAGCAGTGAGGGTGAACTCTCACGGCAGTACTTC
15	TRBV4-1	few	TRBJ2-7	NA	CASSQEGLLSYEQYF	TGCGCCAGCAGCCAAGAGGGACTTCTCTCCTACGAGCAGTACTTC
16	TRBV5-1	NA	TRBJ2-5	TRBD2	CASSRTSGRAQETQYF	TGCGCCAGCAGCCGGACTAGCGGGAGGGCCCAAGAGACCCAGTACTTC